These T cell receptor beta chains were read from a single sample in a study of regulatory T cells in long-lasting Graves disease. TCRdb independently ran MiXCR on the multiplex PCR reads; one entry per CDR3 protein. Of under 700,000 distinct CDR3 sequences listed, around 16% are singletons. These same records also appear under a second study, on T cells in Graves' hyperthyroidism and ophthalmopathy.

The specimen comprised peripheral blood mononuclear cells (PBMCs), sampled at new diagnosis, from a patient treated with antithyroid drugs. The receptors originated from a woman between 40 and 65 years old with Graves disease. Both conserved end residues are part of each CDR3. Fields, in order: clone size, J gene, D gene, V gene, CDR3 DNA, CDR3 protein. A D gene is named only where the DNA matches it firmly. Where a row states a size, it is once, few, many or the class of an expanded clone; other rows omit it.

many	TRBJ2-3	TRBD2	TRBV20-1	TGCAGTGCTAGAGATCCCCGGGGGGGTGGGGATACGCAGTATTTT	CSARDPRGGGDTQYF
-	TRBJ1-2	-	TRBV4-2	TGTGCCAGCAGCCGGGGGGGGAATCGTGGCTACACCTTC	CASSRGGNRGYTF
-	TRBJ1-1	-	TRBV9	TGTGCCAGCAGCGTAGATTCAGGGAGGACTGAAGTTTTCTTT	CASSVDSGRTEVFF
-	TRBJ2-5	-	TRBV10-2	TGCGCCAGCAGTGTTTTAGGACTCCAAGAGACCCAGTACTTC	CASSVLGLQETQYF
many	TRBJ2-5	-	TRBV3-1	TGTGCCAGCAGCCAATCAGAGGGGCGCAGGGAGACCCAGTACTTC	CASSQSEGRRETQYF
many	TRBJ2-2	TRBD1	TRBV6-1	TGTGCCAGCAGTGATACGGGACAGGGGATCATCGGGGAGCTGTTTTTT	CASSDTGQGIIGELFF
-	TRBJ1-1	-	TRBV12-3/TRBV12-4	TGTGCCAGCAGTGCCCTTAGTACTGAAGCTTTCTTT	CASSALSTEAFF
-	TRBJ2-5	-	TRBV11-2	TGTGCCAGCAAAGGGGGGGGGGGAGTCCAAGAGACCCAGTACTTC	CASKGGGGVQETQYF
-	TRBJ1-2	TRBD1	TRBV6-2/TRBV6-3	TGTGCCAGCAGTGACGTCCGACAGGGGGGTAACTATGGCTACACCTTC	CASSDVRQGGNYGYTF
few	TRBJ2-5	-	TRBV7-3	TGTGCCAGCAGCCCTTTTGAGTACTTC	CASSPFEYF
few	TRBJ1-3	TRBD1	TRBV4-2	TGTGCCAGCAGCCAAGTTCAGGGACAGAGCTCTGGAAACACCATATATTTT	CASSQVQGQSSGNTIYF
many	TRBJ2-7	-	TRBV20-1	TGCAGTGCTAGAGATCAGGGCCACGAGCAGTACTTC	CSARDQGHEQYF
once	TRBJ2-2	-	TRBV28	TGTGCCAGCAGTCCCCCAATCTCAGGGTACTTCGGGGAGCTGTTTTTT	CASSPPISGYFGELFF
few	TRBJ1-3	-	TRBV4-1	TGCGCCAGCAGCCAAGATCTACAGGGCCGGATATATTTT	CASSQDLQGRIYF
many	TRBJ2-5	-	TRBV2	TGTGCCAGCGAGGAACAGGAGGAGACCCAGTACTTC	CASEEQEETQYF
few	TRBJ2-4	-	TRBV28	TGTGCCAGCAGTAACCGACGGGGAGCCAAAAACATTCAGTACTTC	CASSNRRGAKNIQYF
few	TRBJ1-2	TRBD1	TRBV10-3	TGTGCCATCAGTGAACAGGGGAGGTATGGCTACACCTTC	CAISEQGRYGYTF
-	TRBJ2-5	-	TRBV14	TGTGCCAGCAGCCGAGATCTTGTGGAGACCCAGTACTTC	CASSRDLVETQYF
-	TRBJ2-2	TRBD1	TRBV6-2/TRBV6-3	TGTGCCCTACAGGGGCCGACGAACACCGGGGAGCTGTTTTTT	CALQGPTNTGELFF
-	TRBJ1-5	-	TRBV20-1	TGCGGTGCCCTTACAGGGAGCAATCAGCCCCAGCATTTT	CGALTGSNQPQHF
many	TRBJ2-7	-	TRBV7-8	TGTGCCAGCGCCCCCCGCGACTCCAACTACGAGCAGTACTTC	CASAPRDSNYEQYF
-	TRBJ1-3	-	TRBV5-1	TGCGCCAGCAGCTTGGCTCCTTCTACTGGAAACACCATATATTTT	CASSLAPSTGNTIYF
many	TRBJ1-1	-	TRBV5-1	TGCGCCAGCAGCGGCGGACGGACCACAGGCACTGAAGCTTTCTTT	CASSGGRTTGTEAFF
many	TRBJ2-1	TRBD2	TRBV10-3	TGTGCCATCAGTGTTACAGCGGGGGGAAACAATGAGCAGTTCTTC	CAISVTAGGNNEQFF
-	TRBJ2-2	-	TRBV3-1	TGTGCCAGCAGCCAAGTCGGTCTCACCGGGGAGCTGTTTTTT	CASSQVGLTGELFF
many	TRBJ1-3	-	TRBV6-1	TGTGCCAGCAGTGAAGGGTTTGGTTCTGGAAACACCATATATTTT	CASSEGFGSGNTIYF
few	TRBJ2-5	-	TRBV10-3	TGTGCCATCACCCGTGAGACCCAGTACTTC	CAITRETQYF
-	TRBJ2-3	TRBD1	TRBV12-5	TGTGCTAGTGGTTTGCACTTTGGACAGGGGGCATCGGCGGGGGGGATAGATACGCAGTATTTT	CASGLHFGQGASAGGIDTQYF
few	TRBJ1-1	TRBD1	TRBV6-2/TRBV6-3	TGTGCCAGCAGGCAAATAGGACAGGGATCCTCTTTCTTT	CASRQIGQGSSFF
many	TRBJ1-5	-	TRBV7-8	TGTGCCAGCAGCTACACGACAGATCAGCCCCAGCATTTT	CASSYTTDQPQHF
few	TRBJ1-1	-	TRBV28	TGTGCCAGCAGTTTATATGGGCATAAGAACACTGAAGCTTTCTTT	CASSLYGHKNTEAFF
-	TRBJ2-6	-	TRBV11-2	TGTGCCAGCAGCGTACTTCTTTCTGGGGCCAACGTCCTGACTTTC	CASSVLLSGANVLTF
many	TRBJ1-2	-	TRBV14	TGTGCCAGCAGCCTTGCCGGGGGGCCCTCGGGCTATGGCTACACCTTC	CASSLAGGPSGYGYTF
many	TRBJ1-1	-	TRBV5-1	TGCGCCAGCAGTTTTCCGGGGTACACTGAAGCTTTCTTT	CASSFPGYTEAFF
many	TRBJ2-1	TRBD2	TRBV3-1	TGTGCCAGCAGCCAAGATCTAGCGGGCGGGGATGAGCAGTTCTTC	CASSQDLAGGDEQFF
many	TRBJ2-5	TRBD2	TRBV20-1	TGCAGTGCTAGCCGATTGAGGACTAGCGGACAAGAGACCCAGTACTTC	CSASRLRTSGQETQYF
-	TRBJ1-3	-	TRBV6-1	TGTGCCAGCGCTGGGCCCCAGAAGGGAAACACCATATATTTT	CASAGPQKGNTIYF
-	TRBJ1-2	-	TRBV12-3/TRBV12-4	TGTGCCAGCACCATTATGTCGTCCCAGACGGCTGGCTACACCTTC	CASTIMSSQTAGYTF
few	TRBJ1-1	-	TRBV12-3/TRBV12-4	TGTGCCAGCAGTCCTCTTACAGGGACGAACACTGAAGCTTTCTTT	CASSPLTGTNTEAFF
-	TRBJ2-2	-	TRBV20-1	TGCAGTGCTAGGGGAGGGGGCAACACCGGGGAGCTGTTTTTT	CSARGGGNTGELFF
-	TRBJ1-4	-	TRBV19	TGTGCCAGTAGTATCCGTGTGTCTGCAACTAATGAAAAACTGTTTTTT	CASSIRVSATNEKLFF
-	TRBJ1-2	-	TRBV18	TGTGCCAGCTCCCCAGACAGTGGCTACACCTTC	CASSPDSGYTF
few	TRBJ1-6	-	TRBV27	TGTGCCAGCAGTTTAAACAGGGCGGATTCACCCCTCCACTTT	CASSLNRADSPLHF
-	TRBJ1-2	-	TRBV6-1	TGTGCCAGCATTGGACAGAGCTTCTATGGCTACACCTTC	CASIGQSFYGYTF
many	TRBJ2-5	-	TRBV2	TGTGCCAGCCACCTTAGTCCTATCCAAGAGACCCAGTACTTC	CASHLSPIQETQYF
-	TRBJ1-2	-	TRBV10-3	TGTGCCATCAGTTCACAAACTTATGGCTACACCTTC	CAISSQTYGYTF
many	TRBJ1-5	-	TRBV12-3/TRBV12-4	TGTGCCAGCAGTCTAAGGACGGGTATTACCGCCAATCAGCCCCAGCATTTT	CASSLRTGITANQPQHF
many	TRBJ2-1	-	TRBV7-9	TGTGCCAGCAGCTTAGCCCCCAGGTACAATGAGCAGTTCTTC	CASSLAPRYNEQFF
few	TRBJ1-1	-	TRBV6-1	TGTGCCGGCGCGGAGGATATGAACACTGAAGCTTTCTTT	CAGAEDMNTEAFF
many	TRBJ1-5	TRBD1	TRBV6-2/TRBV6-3	TGTGCCAGCAGTTCCCCGACAGGGTATCAGCCCCAGCATTTT	CASSSPTGYQPQHF
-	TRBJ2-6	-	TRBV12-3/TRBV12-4	TGTGCCAGCACCGACCCTTTGCTGGGAGCTGGGGCCAACGTCCTGACTTTC	CASTDPLLGAGANVLTF
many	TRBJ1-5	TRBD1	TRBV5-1	TGCGCCAGCAGCTTGGAGGGACAGGGCAATCAGCCCCAGCATTTT	CASSLEGQGNQPQHF
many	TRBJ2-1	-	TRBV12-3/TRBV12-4	TGTGCCAGCAGTTCCTACCTCAGCTACAATGAGCAGTTCTTC	CASSSYLSYNEQFF
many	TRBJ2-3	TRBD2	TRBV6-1	TGTGCCAGCAGCCGGACTAGCGGGGGGCTAGCTAGCACAGATACGCAGTATTTT	CASSRTSGGLASTDTQYF
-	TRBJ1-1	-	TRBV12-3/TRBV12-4	TGTGCCAGCAGCCGACAGTCTGAAAACACTGAAGCTTTCTTT	CASSRQSENTEAFF
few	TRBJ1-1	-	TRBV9	TGTGCCAGCAGCGTAGATAGCGGCATGAACACTGAAGCTTTCTTT	CASSVDSGMNTEAFF